Below, one T cell receptor beta chain is given with its context. Its antigen remains unidentified. This sample was taken from a study of human T cells and chemical hapten exposure. The wider study: Small pooled library volume differences mainly caused per-sample TCR yield variation. Study observations and caveats: Those TCRs sitting above 1 in 1000 frequency stayed the same with DPC sensitization.

Time point given: healthy volunteer bleed at 6 weeks. Whole blood, unfractionated, served as the material for total RNA extraction. Within the library, unique molecular identifiers were attached to each individual cDNA molecule. Per the study methods: With a range of roughly 23,224 to 690,600, the median per sample was around 96,000 TCRs. TCRdb fed the RACE reads into MiXCR, producing one record per CDR3 protein. It is TCRdb's table, rather than the study itself, that gives the V and J calls and clone size. The table records about 77,000 distinct CDR3 sequences, 8.6% of them present only once. The V and J ends lost 9 bases and 1 base, in that order; junction bases with no gene match: 3. Germline loops: CDR1 MDHEN, CDR2 SYDVKM. This CDR3 contains 14 residues.

Sequenced sample: whole blood. This sequence was found in a female donor in good health. Some clones in this sample may be carry-over from other donors' samples. This chain links TRBV28 with TRBJ2-6, with 7 bases fitting TRBD1. This CDR3 is CASYRGSGANVLTF. The DNA for the CDR3 is TGTGCCAGTTACAGGGGATCTGGGGCCAACGTCCTGACTTTC.